The present entry profiles one T cell receptor beta chain with its context. RNA was isolated and reverse transcribed to cDNA, the sequencing template. Clones were sequenced by immunoSEQ multiplex PCR, and TCRdb holds only the in-frame ones, with some missing. Of 150,000 to 200,000 clones listed, around 51% were seen once; the top ten hold about 9.5%. The data are from a study of CD8+ T cells in alopecia areata. Germline V gene sequence: CDR1 LNHDA, CDR2 SQIVND (reference sequence). This CDR3 has 15 residues. V lost 3 bases to trimming and J lost 5 bases, with 14 bases between them. Treatment denoted: oral pan-JAK inhibitor, 5-10 mg twice daily.

The starting material was CD8+ T cells sorted from blood, obtained at week 52, from a patient treated with tofacitinib. The clonotype was recovered from a human donor with alopecia areata. The chain has TRBV19 and TRBJ1-5; possibly TRBD1 for D (6 bases). CDR3 sequence reads: CASSMTGQGYQPQHF. The DNA of the CDR3 is TGTGCCAGTAGTATGACCGGTCAGGGGTATCAGCCCCAGCATTTT.